Listed here are 8 T cell receptor beta chains from one sample, sequenced in a study of blood T cell repertoires in COVID-19. Clones were read by immunoSEQ multiplex PCR, and TCRdb kept only the in-frame ones, dropping some. The repertoire holds over 100,000 clones, with approximately 86% as singletons. Sequencing used peripheral blood. The source of these receptors is a woman between 45 and 60 years old with COVID-19, enrolled during active disease.

V gene TRBV5-1 combines with J gene TRBJ2-5, with 10 bases that match TRBD2. V was clipped by 6 bases and J by 5 bases; unmatched bases: 4. The CDR3 is 13 amino acids. Germline CDR1 is SGHRS and CDR2 is YFSETQ. The CDR3 DNA follows: TGCGCCAGCAAGCTGACTAGCGGGGAGACCCAGTACTTC. It translates to CASKLTSGETQYF.

This clone was seen a single time. The CDR3 spells CASSQDHAFISEQFF. The CDR3 nucleotides read TGTGCCAGCAGCCAAGATCACGCGTTTATAAGTGAGCAGTTCTTC. The V and J genes are TRBV3-1 (or the pseudogene TRBV3-2) and TRBJ2-1; the D is unclear. V was cut by 0 bases and J by 9 bases, with 15 bases left in between. CDR1 and CDR2 (germline): LGHDT, YNNKEL (reference sequence). This CDR3 is built from 15 residues.

V gene TRBV7-8 combines with J gene TRBJ2-7; tentatively, D is TRBD2 (5 bases). Deletions cut 3 bases from V and 5 bases from J, with 14 bases between. CDR1 is SGHVS, CDR2 FQNEAQ, per germline. The CDR3 spans 14 residues. The CDR3 DNA sequence: TGTGCCAGCAGCTTCGGACTGAACAGCGACGAGCAGTACTTC. Encoded protein: CASSFGLNSDEQYF.

This clone was seen a few times. The chain couples TRBV3-1 (or the pseudogene TRBV3-2) to TRBJ2-1, with TRBD2 as a possible D gene (7 bases). The V end was cut by 5 bases, the J end by 9 bases, with 17 bases between. Looked up from germline, CDR1 is LGHDT and CDR2 is YNNKEL (reference sequence). This CDR3 is built from 14 residues. This chain's CDR3 is CASSLGGGAREQFF. CDR3 sequence (DNA): TGTGCCAGCAGCTTAGGAGGGGGGGCACGTGAGCAGTTCTTC.

CDR3 DNA: TGTGCCAGCAGCTCCTCCGGGACAGATAATTCACCCCTCCACTTT. Its translation: CASSSSGTDNSPLHF. This chain uses TRBV7-9 with TRBJ1-6; 7 bases fit TRBD1. There are 15 residues in the CDR3. The germline gives CDR1 SEHNR, CDR2 FQNEAQ (reference sequence). With 4 bases clipped from V and 5 bases from J, the junction kept 5 bases outside the gene matches. Full variable domain (missing parts from reference TRBV7-9 and TRBJ1-6): DTGVSQNPRHKITKRGQNVTFRCDPISEHNRLYWYRQTLGQGPEFLTYFQNEAQLEKSRLLSDRFSAERPKGSFSTLEIQRTEQGDSAMYLCASSSSGTDNSPLHFGNGTRLTVT.

The chain combines TRBV27 with TRBJ2-7; perhaps TRBD1 as D (6 bases). Deletions cut 2 bases from V and 7 bases from J, with 15 bases between. The length of the CDR3 is 14 residues. From germline, CDR1 is MNHEY and CDR2 SMNVEV (reference sequence). CDR3: CASSLGQGFGEQYF. The CDR3 bases are TGTGCCAGCAGTTTAGGTCAGGGGTTTGGAGAGCAGTACTTC.

This clone occurred a few times. The rearrangement joins TRBV7-9 to TRBJ1-2; tentatively, D is TRBD1 (5 bases). V shed 1 base and J shed 3 bases, with 18 bases lying between them. CDR3 size: 17 residues. Looked up from germline, CDR1 is SEHNR and CDR2 is FQNEAQ (reference sequence). The CDR3 sequence: CASSLGTGFLSDYGYTF. CDR3 DNA: TGTGCCAGCAGCTTAGGTACAGGTTTTCTCTCGGACTATGGCTACACCTTC.

This rearrangement joins TRBV5-1 to TRBJ1-3; the D is unclear. The germline V gene has CDR1 SGHRS and CDR2 YFSETQ. With 5 bases removed from V and 0 bases from J, the gap between germline ends came to 12 bases. This CDR3 contains 15 residues. CDR3 nucleotide sequence: TGCGCCAGCAGGGAGCGGCCTCTCTCTGGAAACACCATATATTTT. It codes for CASRERPLSGNTIYF.